The entry below gives a single T cell receptor (beta chain) sequence along with its context. The data belong to a study of shared clonotypes between healthy human individuals. The table came from immunoSEQ multiplex PCR; TCRdb's copy has only in-frame clones and leaves some out. Among approximately 2,000,000 clones listed, 80% to 95% were seen once. Naive-designated CD8 cells lacked CD45RO, were positively enriched for CCR7, and omitted terminally differentiated effector memory CD45RA+ cells. The material sequenced was naive CD8+ T cells from PBMCs. This TCR derives from a man between 18 and 29 years old in good health. Some clones in this sample may be carry-over from other donors' samples.

The CDR3 sequence is CASSTSDIDSYEQYF. For the CDR3, the DNA is TGTGCCAGCAGCACGTCGGACATTGACTCCTACGAGCAGTACTTC. The rearrangement links TRBV9 to TRBJ2-7, with D perhaps TRBD1 (5 bases). The V gene's germline CDR1 is SGDLS and CDR2 YYNGEE. The length of the CDR3 is 15 residues. Trimming removed 4 bases from V and 0 bases from J, with 14 bases in between.